Listed below are T cell receptor beta chains from one sample, sequenced in a study of shared clonotypes between healthy human individuals. The protocol was immunoSEQ multiplex PCR, while the TCRdb copy is restricted to in-frame clones and leaves out a portion. The sample includes roughly 1.5 million clones, 98% of them seen just once. The specimen sequenced was naive CD4+ T cells sorted from blood. These receptors originate from a man between 25 and 39 years old in good health. CDR3s include the opening cysteine and the closing phenylalanine or tryptophan. Fields, in order: V gene, clone size, D gene, J gene, CDR3 protein, CDR3 DNA. A D gene is named only where the DNA matches it firmly. Clone size is not always given. Where it is, it says once, few, many or a class for expanded clones.

V gene: TRBV2
clone size: .
D gene: .
J gene: TRBJ2-7
CDR3 protein: CASRPAGPAEYF
CDR3 DNA: TGTGCCAGCAGGCCGGCTGGGCCCGCGGAGTACTTC

V gene: TRBV7-2
clone size: .
D gene: TRBD1
J gene: TRBJ1-5
CDR3 protein: CASSPQGAPFQPQHF
CDR3 DNA: TGTGCCAGCAGCCCACAGGGGGCTCCCTTTCAGCCCCAGCATTTT

V gene: TRBV10-3
clone size: .
D gene: TRBD2
J gene: TRBJ2-3
CDR3 protein: CAISEPGRRGDTQYF
CDR3 DNA: TGTGCCATCAGTGAGCCCGGGAGGAGGGGAGATACGCAGTATTTT

V gene: TRBV28
clone size: .
D gene: .
J gene: TRBJ1-4
CDR3 protein: CASSHAGLNEKLFF
CDR3 DNA: TGTGCCAGCAGCCACGCAGGGCTTAATGAAAAACTGTTTTTT

V gene: TRBV7-9
clone size: once
D gene: TRBD2
J gene: TRBJ2-3
CDR3 protein: CASSLPSGRGGADTQYF
CDR3 DNA: TGTGCCAGCAGCTTACCAAGCGGGAGGGGTGGCGCAGATACGCAGTATTTT

V gene: TRBV5-1
clone size: .
D gene: TRBD1
J gene: TRBJ1-3
CDR3 protein: CASSFQGATGNTIYF
CDR3 DNA: TGCGCCAGCAGCTTTCAGGGGGCGACAGGAAACACCATATATTTT

V gene: TRBV5-1
clone size: .
D gene: .
J gene: TRBJ2-7
CDR3 protein: CASNQGHHSYEQYF
CDR3 DNA: TGCGCCAGCAACCAGGGACATCATTCCTACGAGCAGTACTTC

V gene: TRBV18
clone size: .
D gene: .
J gene: TRBJ2-2
CDR3 protein: CASSPPPNTGELFF
CDR3 DNA: TGTGCCAGCTCACCACCACCAAACACCGGGGAGCTGTTTTTT

V gene: TRBV7-3
clone size: .
D gene: TRBD2
J gene: TRBJ2-3
CDR3 protein: CASREAGGRTDTQYF
CDR3 DNA: TGTGCCAGCAGGGAGGCGGGAGGTCGCACAGATACGCAGTATTTT

V gene: TRBV14
clone size: .
D gene: .
J gene: TRBJ2-6
CDR3 protein: CASSQTYGANVLTF
CDR3 DNA: TGTGCCAGCAGCCAAACTTATGGGGCCAACGTCCTGACTTTC

V gene: TRBV6-5
clone size: once
D gene: .
J gene: TRBJ2-4
CDR3 protein: CASSLKLGVTKNIQYF
CDR3 DNA: TGTGCCAGCAGTTTGAAGTTAGGGGTTACCAAAAACATTCAGTACTTC

V gene: TRBV2
clone size: .
D gene: .
J gene: TRBJ1-1
CDR3 protein: CASRPDRLNTEAFF
CDR3 DNA: TGTGCCAGCAGACCCGACCGATTGAACACTGAAGCTTTCTTT

V gene: TRBV4-2
clone size: .
D gene: .
J gene: TRBJ1-3
CDR3 protein: CASSQGPIRDTIYF
CDR3 DNA: TGTGCCAGCAGCCAAGGGCCCATAAGGGACACCATATATTTT

V gene: TRBV4-1
clone size: .
D gene: .
J gene: TRBJ2-5
CDR3 protein: CASSQVLVETQYF
CDR3 DNA: TGCGCCAGCAGCCAAGTCTTAGTAGAGACCCAGTACTTC

V gene: TRBV9
clone size: .
D gene: TRBD2
J gene: TRBJ2-1
CDR3 protein: CASSVLAGVNNEQFF
CDR3 DNA: TGTGCCAGCAGCGTGTTAGCGGGGGTGAACAATGAGCAGTTCTTC

V gene: TRBV4-3
clone size: .
D gene: .
J gene: TRBJ2-1
CDR3 protein: CASSQDVKAEQFF
CDR3 DNA: TGCGCCAGCAGCCAAGACGTTAAGGCTGAGCAGTTCTTC